One sample yielded the 15 T cell receptor beta chains listed below, sequenced in a study of shared clonotypes between healthy human individuals (dated by TCRdb to 2020 to 2022). The library was obtained by the immunoSEQ multiplex PCR assay. In its TCRdb copy, this immuneACCESS table keeps in-frame sequences only and misses some clones. Where compared with another copy, unresolved V genes explain less than half of these, and the others have no known cause. For this sample there are more than 2,000,000 clones; around nine tenths appear just once. In total, the top ten clones hold about 0.13% of the sample. Input material: naive CD4+ T cells sorted from blood. The meaning of the sample's cell subset or site label: CD45RA+ positively selected. The source is a man between 18 and 29 years old in good health.

As to this clone: The sample has other DNA sequences that encode this CDR3 too. The chain is built from TRBV6-6 and TRBJ1-5; D is undetermined. The CDR3 spans 14 residues. V was shortened by 2 bases and J by 1 base, with 6 bases between the two germline ends. Looked up from germline, CDR1 is MNHNY and CDR2 is SVGAGI (reference sequence). The CDR3 sequence is CASSYGVSNQPQHF. In DNA, the CDR3 is TGTGCCAGCAGTTACGGGGTAAGCAATCAGCCCCAGCATTTT.

The chain couples TRBV5-4 to TRBJ2-1, with 14 bases matching TRBD2. This CDR3 is built from 16 residues. Losses at the gene ends were 3 bases for V and 9 bases for J; bases not matched to a gene: 8. CDR1 SGHNT and CDR2 YYREEE come from the germline V gene (reference sequence). The CDR3 spells CASSSGLAGVLGEQFF. DNA for the CDR3: TGTGCCAGCAGCTCGGGACTAGCGGGGGTATTGGGTGAGCAGTTCTTC. Based on the CDR3 plus reference TRBV5-4 and TRBJ2-1, the full variable domain is ETGVTQSPTHLIKTRGQQVTLRCSSQSGHNTVSWYQQALGQGPQFIFQYYREEENGRGNFPPRFSGLQFPNYSSELNVNALELDDSALYLCASSSGLAGVLGEQFFGPGTRLTVL.

The genes are TRBV6-4 and TRBJ2-1, with TRBD2 matching 7 bases. V lost 6 bases to trimming and J lost 7 bases; unmatched junction nucleotides: 6. Germline CDR1 and CDR2: MRHNA and SNTAGT. This CDR3 is 13 amino acids long. The chain's CDR3 is CASRESGANEQFF. CDR3 coding DNA: TGTGCCAGCAGAGAGAGCGGGGCGAATGAGCAGTTCTTC.

Of note for this clone: Other DNA sequences in the sample encode the same CDR3. The V gene is TRBV10-3, the J gene TRBJ2-7, with a possible D match to TRBD2 (6 bases). This CDR3 is built from 12 residues. CDR1 and CDR2 (germline): ENHRY, SYGVKD. V dropped 0 bases and J dropped 6 bases, with 6 bases sitting between them. CDR3 protein: CAISESRGEQYF. CDR3 sequence (DNA): TGTGCCATCAGTGAGTCGCGGGGCGAGCAGTACTTC.

The chain combines TRBV6-1 with TRBJ1-5; 7 nucleotides line up with TRBD1. V lost 10 bases to trimming and J lost 3 bases; unmatched junction nucleotides: 6. Germline V gene lookup returns CDR1 MNHNS and CDR2 SASEGT. The CDR3 totals 13 residues. Here the CDR3 DNA reads TGTGCCACCGCCGACAGGGACAATCAGCCCCAGCATTTT. It codes for CATADRDNQPQHF.

The chain carries TRBV30 and TRBJ2-2; the D gene is possibly TRBD2 (5 bases). V was trimmed by 5 bases and J by 4 bases, leaving 17 bases between them. Germline CDR1 and CDR2: GTSNPN and SVGIG (reference sequence). The CDR3 totals 15 residues. For the CDR3, the DNA is TGTGCCTGGCTGCGGTGGCTAGAGGGCACCGGGGAGCTGTTTTTT. This translates into CAWLRWLEGTGELFF.

As concerns this clone: Other nucleotide sequences in the sample specify the same CDR3. The chain carries TRBV10-3 and TRBJ2-2; no firm D call. CDR1 and CDR2 from the germline V gene are ENHRY and SYGVKD. The CDR3 covers 11 residues. The V gene lost 6 bases and the J gene lost 4 bases, with 3 bases spanning the gap. The CDR3 here is CAISSTGELFF. In DNA, the CDR3 is TGTGCCATCAGCTCCACCGGGGAGCTGTTTTTT.

This clone has just one count. The chain couples TRBV7-3 to TRBJ2-2; the D is unclear. The CDR3 contains 20 residues. Germline CDR1 SGHTA, CDR2 FQGTGA. V was cut by 5 bases and J by 2 bases, with 27 bases left in between. The CDR3 spells CASSRRAPTAGLYNTGELFF. The DNA of the CDR3 is TGTGCCAGCAGCCGTCGGGCCCCGACGGCCGGGTTATACAACACCGGGGAGCTGTTTTTT.

This chain uses TRBV5-8 with TRBJ2-7, with unresolved D. Germline values: CDR1 SGHTS, CDR2 YDEGEE. This CDR3 region has 13 residues. Trimming removed 4 bases from V and 0 bases from J, with 8 bases in between. The CDR3 DNA reads as TGTGCCAGCAGCAGGTTATACTCCTACGAGCAGTACTTC. Translating it yields CASSRLYSYEQYF.

A note on this clone: This CDR3 is also generated by other DNA sequences in the sample. The rearrangement joins TRBV6-6 to TRBJ2-7; possible D gene TRBD2, 5 bases. CDR1 MNHNY and CDR2 SVGAGI come from the germline V gene (reference sequence). The CDR3 runs to 14 residues. Trimming left V 2 bases short and J 1 base short, with 9 bases between. This CDR3 is CASSYLSGSYEQYF. CDR3 sequence (DNA): TGTGCCAGCAGTTACCTCAGCGGTTCCTACGAGCAGTACTTC.

The CDR3 nucleotides read TGTGCCAGCAGCTTTCCCTCCTCCCCTGGACTAGCGGGAGGATCCACAGATACGCAGTATTTT. The encoded protein is CASSFPSSPGLAGGSTDTQYF. The chain combines TRBV7-6 with TRBJ2-3; 14 bases align to TRBD2. The CDR3 totals 21 residues. CDR1 is SGHVS and CDR2 is FNYEAQ in the germline V gene. The V and J ends lost 3 bases and 2 bases, in that order; junction bases with no gene match: 16.

This rearrangement joins TRBV6-6 to TRBJ2-7; no definite D call. The germline V gene has CDR1 MNHNY and CDR2 SVGAGI (reference sequence). The CDR3 spans 15 residues. Trimming left V 2 bases short and J 0 bases short, with 11 bases between. The CDR3 region is CASSYSRPSSYEQYF. The DNA for the CDR3 is TGTGCCAGCAGTTACAGCAGGCCCAGCTCCTACGAGCAGTACTTC.

The chain joins TRBV5-6 to TRBJ1-5, with 9 bases lining up with TRBD1. CDR1 is SGHDT and CDR2 is YYEEEE in the germline V gene. CDR3 length: 19 residues. V gave up 4 bases and J gave up 2 bases; unmatched junction bases: 16. CDR3 sequence: CASSQNSGTGRWGNQPQHF. The CDR3 region has the DNA TGTGCCAGCAGCCAAAACTCCGGGACAGGGCGGTGGGGCAATCAGCCCCAGCATTTT.

The rearrangement uses TRBV19 and TRBJ1-1; 7 bases align to TRBD1. Germline loops: CDR1 LNHDA, CDR2 SQIVND (reference sequence). Trimming cost V 5 bases and J 0 bases; bases outside gene matches: 9. CDR3 length equals 16 residues. CDR3 DNA: TGTGCCAGTAGTGTAAAGGGACAGCTTGTGAACACTGAAGCTTTCTTT. Translated: CASSVKGQLVNTEAFF. Based on the CDR3 plus reference TRBV19 and TRBJ1-1, the full variable domain is DGGITQSPKYLFRKEGQNVTLSCEQNLNHDAMYWYRQDPGQGLRLIYYSQIVNDFQKGDIAEGYSVSREKKESFPLTVTSAQKNPTAFYLCASSVKGQLVNTEAFFGQGTRLTVV.

As for this clone: The sample contains more than one DNA sequence encoding this CDR3. The chain recombines TRBV10-3 with TRBJ1-1, with 8 positions matching TRBD1. This CDR3 has 13 amino acids. The germline gives CDR1 ENHRY, CDR2 SYGVKD. Losses at the gene ends were 6 bases for V and 1 base for J; bases not matched to a gene: 1. The CDR3 sequence is CAIRDRENTEAFF. CDR3 sequence (DNA): TGTGCCATCAGGGACAGGGAGAACACTGAAGCTTTCTTT.